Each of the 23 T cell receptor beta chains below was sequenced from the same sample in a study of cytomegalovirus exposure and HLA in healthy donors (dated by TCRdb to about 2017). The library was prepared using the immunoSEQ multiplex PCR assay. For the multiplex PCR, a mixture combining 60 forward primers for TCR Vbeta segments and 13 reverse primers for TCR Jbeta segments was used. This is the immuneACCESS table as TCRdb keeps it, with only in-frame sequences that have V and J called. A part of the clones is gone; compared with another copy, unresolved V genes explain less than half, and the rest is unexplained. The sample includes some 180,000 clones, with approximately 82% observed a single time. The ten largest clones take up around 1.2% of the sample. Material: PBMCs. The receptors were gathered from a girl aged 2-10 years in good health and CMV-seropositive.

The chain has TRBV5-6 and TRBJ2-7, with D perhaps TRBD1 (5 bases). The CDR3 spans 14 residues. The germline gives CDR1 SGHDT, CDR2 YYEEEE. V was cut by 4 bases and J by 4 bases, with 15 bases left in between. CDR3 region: CASSQELTVYEQYF. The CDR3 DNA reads TGTGCCAGCAGCCAGGAACTGACAGTTTACGAGCAGTACTTC.

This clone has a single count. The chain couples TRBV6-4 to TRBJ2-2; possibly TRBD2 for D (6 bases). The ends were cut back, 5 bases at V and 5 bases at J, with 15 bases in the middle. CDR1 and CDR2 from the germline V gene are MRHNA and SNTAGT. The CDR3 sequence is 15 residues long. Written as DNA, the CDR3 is TGTGCCAGCAGTCTTGGGACTGGGTTGACCGGGGAGCTGTTTTTT. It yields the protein CASSLGTGLTGELFF.

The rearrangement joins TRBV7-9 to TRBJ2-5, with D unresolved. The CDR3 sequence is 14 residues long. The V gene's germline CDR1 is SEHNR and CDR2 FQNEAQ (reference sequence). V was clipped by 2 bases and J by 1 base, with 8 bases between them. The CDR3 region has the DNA TGTGCCAGCAGCTTATTGGGCAGCCAAGAGACCCAGTACTTC. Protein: CASSLLGSQETQYF.

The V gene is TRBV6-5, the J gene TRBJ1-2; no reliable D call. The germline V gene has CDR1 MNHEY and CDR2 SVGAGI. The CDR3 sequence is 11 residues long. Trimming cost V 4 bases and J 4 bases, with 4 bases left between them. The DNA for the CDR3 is TGTGCCAGCAGTTCGTTCTATGGCTACACCTTC. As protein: CASSSFYGYTF.

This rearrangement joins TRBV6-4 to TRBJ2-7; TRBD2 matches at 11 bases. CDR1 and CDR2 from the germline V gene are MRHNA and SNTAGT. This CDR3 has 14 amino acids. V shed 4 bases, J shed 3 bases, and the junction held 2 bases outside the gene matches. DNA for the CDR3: TGTGCCAGCAGTGCCGGGACTAGCGGCTACGAGCAGTACTTC. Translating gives CASSAGTSGYEQYF.

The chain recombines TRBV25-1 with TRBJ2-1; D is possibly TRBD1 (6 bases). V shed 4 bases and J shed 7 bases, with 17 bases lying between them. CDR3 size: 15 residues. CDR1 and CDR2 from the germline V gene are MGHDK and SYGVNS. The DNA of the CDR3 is TGTGCCAGCAGTGCAGGAAACAGGGCTATGAATGAGCAGTTCTTC. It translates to CASSAGNRAMNEQFF. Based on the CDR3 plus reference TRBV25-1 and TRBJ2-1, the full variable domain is EADIYQTPRYLVIGTGKKITLECSQTMGHDKMYWYQQDPGMELHLIHYSYGVNSTEKGDLSSESTVSRIRTEHFPLTLESARPSHTSQYLCASSAGNRAMNEQFFGPGTRLTVL.

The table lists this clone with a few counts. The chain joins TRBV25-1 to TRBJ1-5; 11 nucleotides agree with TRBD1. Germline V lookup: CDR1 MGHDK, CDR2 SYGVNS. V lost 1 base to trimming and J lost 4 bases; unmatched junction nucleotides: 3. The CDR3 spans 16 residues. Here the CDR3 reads CASSESGTGGNQPQHF. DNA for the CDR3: TGTGCCAGCAGTGAATCCGGGACAGGGGGAAATCAGCCCCAGCATTTT. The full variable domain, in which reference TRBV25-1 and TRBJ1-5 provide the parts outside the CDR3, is EADIYQTPRYLVIGTGKKITLECSQTMGHDKMYWYQQDPGMELHLIHYSYGVNSTEKGDLSSESTVSRIRTEHFPLTLESARPSHTSQYLCASSESGTGGNQPQHFGDGTRLSIL.

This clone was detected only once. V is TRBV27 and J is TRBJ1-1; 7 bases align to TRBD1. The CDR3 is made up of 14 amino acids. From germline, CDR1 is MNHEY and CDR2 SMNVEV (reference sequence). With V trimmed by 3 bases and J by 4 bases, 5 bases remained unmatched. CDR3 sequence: CASSFQGVTTEAFF. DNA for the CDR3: TGTGCCAGCAGTTTCCAGGGGGTTACCACTGAAGCTTTCTTT.

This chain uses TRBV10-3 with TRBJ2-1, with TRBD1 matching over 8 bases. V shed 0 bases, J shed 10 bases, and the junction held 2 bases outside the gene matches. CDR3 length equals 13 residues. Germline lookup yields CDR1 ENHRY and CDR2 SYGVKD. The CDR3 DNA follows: TGTGCCATCAGTGAGTCCTGGACAGGGGAGCAGTTCTTC. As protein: CAISESWTGEQFF.

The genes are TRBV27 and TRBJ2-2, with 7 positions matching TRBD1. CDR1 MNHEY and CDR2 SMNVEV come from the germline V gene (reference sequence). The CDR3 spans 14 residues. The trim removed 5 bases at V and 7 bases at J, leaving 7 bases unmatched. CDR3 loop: CASSTLQGIGELFF. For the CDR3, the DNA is TGTGCCAGCAGTACACTACAGGGGATCGGGGAGCTGTTTTTT.

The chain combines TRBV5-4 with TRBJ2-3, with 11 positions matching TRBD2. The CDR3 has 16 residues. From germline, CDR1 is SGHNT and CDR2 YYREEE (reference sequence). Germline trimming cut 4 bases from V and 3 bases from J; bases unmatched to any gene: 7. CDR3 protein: CASSVPGLAETDTQYF. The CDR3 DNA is TGTGCCAGCAGCGTACCGGGACTAGCGGAGACAGATACGCAGTATTTT.

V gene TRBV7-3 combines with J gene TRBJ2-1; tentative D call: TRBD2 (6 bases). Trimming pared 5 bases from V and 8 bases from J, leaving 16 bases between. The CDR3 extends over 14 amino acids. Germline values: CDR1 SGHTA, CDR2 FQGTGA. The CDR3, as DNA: TGTGCCAGCAGCCCATCGACTAGTTTCGATGAGCAGTTCTTC. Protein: CASSPSTSFDEQFF.

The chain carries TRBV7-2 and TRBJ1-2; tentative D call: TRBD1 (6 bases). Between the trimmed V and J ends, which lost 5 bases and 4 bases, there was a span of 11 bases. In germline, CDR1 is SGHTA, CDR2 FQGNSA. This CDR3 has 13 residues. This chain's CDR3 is CASSPGTSYGYTF. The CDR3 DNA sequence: TGTGCCAGCAGCCCTGGGACAAGCTATGGCTACACCTTC.

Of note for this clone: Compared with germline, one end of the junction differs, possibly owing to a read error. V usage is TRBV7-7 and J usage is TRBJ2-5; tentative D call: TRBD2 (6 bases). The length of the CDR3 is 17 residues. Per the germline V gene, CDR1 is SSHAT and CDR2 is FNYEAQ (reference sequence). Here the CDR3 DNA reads TGTGCTAGCAGCTTAGAGGCAACGGGGGTGAGGGTAGAGACCCAGTACTTC. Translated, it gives CASSLEATGVRVETQYF.

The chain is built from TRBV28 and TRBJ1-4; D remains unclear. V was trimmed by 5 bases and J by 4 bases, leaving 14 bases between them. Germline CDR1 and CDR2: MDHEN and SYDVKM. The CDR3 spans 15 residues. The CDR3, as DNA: TGTGCCAGCAGTCGAATTGAGGTTTATAATGAAAAACTGTTTTTT. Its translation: CASSRIEVYNEKLFF.

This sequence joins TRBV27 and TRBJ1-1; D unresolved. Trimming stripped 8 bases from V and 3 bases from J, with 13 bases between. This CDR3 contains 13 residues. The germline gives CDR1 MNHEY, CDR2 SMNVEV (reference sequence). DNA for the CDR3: TGTGCCAGCTCCATGGGCCCGTACACTGAAGCTTTCTTT. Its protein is CASSMGPYTEAFF.

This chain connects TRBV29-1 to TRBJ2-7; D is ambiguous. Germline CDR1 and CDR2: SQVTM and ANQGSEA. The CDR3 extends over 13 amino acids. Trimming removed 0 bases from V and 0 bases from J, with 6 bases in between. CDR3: CSVEENNSYEQYF. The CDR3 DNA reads TGCAGCGTTGAAGAAAACAACTCCTACGAGCAGTACTTC.

CDR3: CASSFGTHINYGYTF. The CDR3 region has the DNA TGTGCCAGCAGCTTTGGGACACACATCAACTATGGCTACACCTTC. The genes are TRBV11-2 and TRBJ1-2, with D possibly being TRBD1 (6 bases). The CDR3 has 15 residues. V was pared by 3 bases and J by 2 bases, with 13 bases between. Per the germline V gene, CDR1 is SGHAT and CDR2 is FQNNGV.

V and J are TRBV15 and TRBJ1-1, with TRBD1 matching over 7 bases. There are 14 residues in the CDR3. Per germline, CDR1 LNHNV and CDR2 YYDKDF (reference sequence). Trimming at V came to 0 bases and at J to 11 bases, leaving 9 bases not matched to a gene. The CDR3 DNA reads TGTGCCACCAGCAGAGATTGGCCTTCAGGGGGGGCTTTCTTT. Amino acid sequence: CATSRDWPSGGAFF.

CDR3 residues: CASSNTGFNYGYTF. CDR3 bases: TGTGCCAGCAGTAATACAGGGTTTAACTATGGCTACACCTTC. The chain links TRBV6-1 to TRBJ1-2; a possible D gene is TRBD1 (6 bases). Germline lookup yields CDR1 MNHNS and CDR2 SASEGT. Trimming stripped 5 bases from V and 1 base from J, with 11 bases between. The CDR3 consists of 14 residues.

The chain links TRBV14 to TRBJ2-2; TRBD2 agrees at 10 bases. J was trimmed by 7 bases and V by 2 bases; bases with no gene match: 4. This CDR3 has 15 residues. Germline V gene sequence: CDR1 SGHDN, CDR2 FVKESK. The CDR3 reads CASSQLAGVSGELFF. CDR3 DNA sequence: TGTGCCAGCAGCCAACTAGCGGGAGTTAGCGGGGAGCTGTTTTTT.

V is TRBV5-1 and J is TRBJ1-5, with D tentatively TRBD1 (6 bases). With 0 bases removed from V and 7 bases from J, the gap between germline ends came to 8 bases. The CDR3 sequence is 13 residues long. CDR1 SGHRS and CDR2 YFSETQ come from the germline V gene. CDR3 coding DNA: TGCGCCAGCAGCTTGGGGCAGGGGCAGCCCCAGCATTTT. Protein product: CASSLGQGQPQHF.

CDR3 sequence reads: CASGRGTADTQYF. DNA for the CDR3: TGTGCCAGCGGGCGGGGGACCGCAGATACGCAGTATTTT. The chain carries TRBV25-1 and TRBJ2-3, with 7 nucleotides matching TRBD2. The germline gives CDR1 MGHDK, CDR2 SYGVNS. The CDR3 consists of 13 residues. With V trimmed by 8 bases and J by 4 bases, 6 bases remained unmatched.